The 13 T cell receptor beta chains given below trace back to one sample, sequenced in a study of graft-versus-host responses after intestinal transplantation. Irradiated, violet-dye-labeled stimulators (around 200,000) were plated alongside around 200,000 CFSE-labeled responders. The repertoire was sequenced with immunoSEQ multiplex PCR; TCRdb's copy has only in-frame clones and lacks some. The sample holds about 12,000 clones, around a third seen once. Sequencing used alloreactive CD8+ T cells from a mixed lymphocyte reaction culture, obtained before intestinal transplant. The sample's subset: CFSE-low proliferating T cells sorted from roughly 6-day pre-transplant mixed lymphocyte reaction (GvH or HvG direction). These receptors were obtained from a human patient who received an intestinal transplant.

The chain joins TRBV28 to TRBJ2-7; D is unresolved. Trimming pared 6 bases from V and 3 bases from J, leaving 18 bases between. This CDR3 has 15 amino acids. Germline V gene data show CDR1 as MDHEN and CDR2 as SYDVKM. The chain's CDR3 is CASSLRVLYLYEQYF. CDR3 bases: TGTGCCAGCAGCCTTCGGGTCCTGTACCTCTACGAGCAGTACTTC.

The chain combines TRBV6-1 with TRBJ1-2; tentative D call: TRBD1 (6 bases). Germline CDR1 reads MNHNS; CDR2 reads SASEGT. The CDR3 spans 14 residues. The V end lost 0 bases, the J end lost 7 bases, and 12 bases lay between the germline ends. CDR3 DNA: TGTGCCAGCAGTGAAGCGGGGGGGGCTAGTGGCTACACCTTC. It yields the protein CASSEAGGASGYTF.

This clone has only a few counts. The chain uses TRBV27 and TRBJ1-1; 8 bases fit TRBD1. Germline V lookup: CDR1 MNHEY, CDR2 SMNVEV (reference sequence). CDR3 length equals 15 residues. V shed 5 bases, J shed 0 bases, and the junction held 5 bases outside the gene matches. The CDR3 sequence: CASSPGQGMNTEAFF. The CDR3 region has the DNA TGTGCCAGCAGTCCCGGACAGGGTATGAACACTGAAGCTTTCTTT.

The chain links TRBV6-1 to TRBJ2-7; 10 bases line up with TRBD1. J gave up 6 bases and V 9 bases, and 8 bases lay outside the gene matches. CDR1 and CDR2 (germline): MNHNS, SASEGT. This CDR3 comprises 13 residues. The DNA for the CDR3 is TGTGCCAGTGATCGGGACAGGGGAGTCGAGCAGTACTTC. Translating gives CASDRDRGVEQYF.

This chain connects TRBV28 to TRBJ2-7; TRBD1 aligns across 9 bases. V lost 6 bases, J lost 9 bases, and 9 bases stayed unmatched. Germline CDR1 and CDR2: MDHEN and SYDVKM. The CDR3 has 13 amino acids. For the CDR3, the DNA is TGTGCCAGCAGGGGGACAGGGCTATATCGGCAGTACTTC. As protein: CASRGTGLYRQYF.

The gene calls are TRBV5-4 and TRBJ1-2; the D is unclear. The V end lost 4 bases, the J end lost 2 bases, and 9 bases lay between the germline ends. There are 13 residues in the CDR3. Germline V gives CDR1 SGHNT, CDR2 YYREEE (reference sequence). The CDR3 region has the DNA TGTGCCAGCAGCCCGGACGGGAACTATGGCTACACCTTC. Residues: CASSPDGNYGYTF.

J is TRBJ2-1 and V is TRBV5-4; TRBD2 agrees at 10 bases. The CDR3 covers 16 residues. V trimming: 4 bases; J trimming: 0 bases; junction bases outside the gene matches: 4. Germline CDR1 SGHNT, CDR2 YYREEE (reference sequence). The CDR3 DNA is TGTGCCAGCAGCACCGCTAGCGGGAGCTCCTACAATGAGCAGTTCTTC. Translation gives CASSTASGSSYNEQFF.

The chain combines TRBV4-3 with TRBJ1-2; D unresolved. There are 16 residues in the CDR3. Germline loops: CDR1 LGHNA, CDR2 YSLEER. Trimming removed 0 bases at V and 5 bases at J, with 16 bases between. CDR3 bases: TGCGCCAGCAGCCAAGATCGAGACGAAGATTGGTATGGCTACACCTTC. It yields the protein CASSQDRDEDWYGYTF.

The chain links TRBV5-6 to TRBJ2-5, with 7 bases that match TRBD2. This CDR3 contains 13 residues. The V gene end was trimmed by 5 bases and the J gene end by 12 bases; junction bases not matched to a gene: 13. Germline values: CDR1 SGHDT, CDR2 YYEEEE. CDR3 DNA sequence: TGTGCCAGCAGTTTTACCCCCGGGGGGAGAGAGTACTTC. It is translated as CASSFTPGGREYF.

This clone was observed a handful of times. The rearrangement uses TRBV7-6 and TRBJ2-7, with 11 positions matching TRBD2. The V segment lost 5 bases and the J segment 3 bases; nucleotides outside the gene matches: 9. This CDR3 spans 16 amino acids. The germline V gene encodes CDR1 SGHVS and CDR2 FNYEAQ. This CDR3 reads CASSDLGTSGSYEQYF. For the CDR3, the DNA is TGTGCCAGCAGCGACTTGGGTACTAGCGGGAGCTACGAGCAGTACTTC.

V is TRBV5-6 and J is TRBJ2-3, with D unclear. This CDR3 spans 15 amino acids. Germline loops: CDR1 SGHDT, CDR2 YYEEEE. With 2 bases removed from V and 2 bases from J, the gap between germline ends came to 12 bases. The CDR3 DNA sequence: TGTGCCAGCAGCTTTAGTTGGGATAACACAGATACGCAGTATTTT. Translation: CASSFSWDNTDTQYF.

The chain links TRBV5-1 to TRBJ1-1; possibly TRBD1 for D (5 bases). Germline lookup yields CDR1 SGHRS and CDR2 YFSETQ. Deletions cut 1 base from V and 1 base from J, with 14 bases between. The CDR3 spans 16 residues. In DNA form, the CDR3 reads TGCGCCAGCAGCTTGCGGCGGGGGTGGAGGAACACTGAAGCTTTCTTT. This gives the protein CASSLRRGWRNTEAFF.

This clone was recorded only once. The rearrangement links TRBV7-8 to TRBJ2-7; D might be TRBD1 or TRBD2, each matching 5 bases. In germline, CDR1 is SGHVS, CDR2 FQNEAQ. V was shortened by 9 bases and J by 3 bases, with 30 bases between the two germline ends. The CDR3 consists of 18 residues. CDR3 DNA: TGTGCCAGAACCTGGGGGTCCCGTTGTCCCCCGGGTGACTACGAGCAGTACTTC. Translating gives CARTWGSRCPPGDYEQYF.